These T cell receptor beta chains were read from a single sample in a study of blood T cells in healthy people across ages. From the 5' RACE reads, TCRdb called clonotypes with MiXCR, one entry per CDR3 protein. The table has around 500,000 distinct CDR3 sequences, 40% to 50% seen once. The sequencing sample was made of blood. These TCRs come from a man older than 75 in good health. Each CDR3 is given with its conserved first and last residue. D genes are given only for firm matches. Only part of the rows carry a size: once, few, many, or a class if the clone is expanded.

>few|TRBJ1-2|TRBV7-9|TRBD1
CASSPGTGGATNYGYTF
TGTGCCAGCAGCCCAGGGACAGGGGGCGCCACTAACTATGGCTACACCTTC
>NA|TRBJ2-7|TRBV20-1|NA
CSAGGGNGYEQYF
TGCAGTGCCGGGGGCGGGAACGGCTACGAGCAGTACTTC
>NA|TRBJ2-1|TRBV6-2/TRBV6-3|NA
CASTYRGLKAYNEQFF
TGTGCCAGCACTTATCGGGGACTCAAAGCCTACAATGAGCAGTTCTTC
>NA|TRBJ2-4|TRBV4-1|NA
CASSQLSRGLPKSIQYF
TGCGCCAGCAGCCAATTATCTCGGGGGCTGCCCAAAAGCATTCAGTACTTC
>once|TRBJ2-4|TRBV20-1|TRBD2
CSAKSGVREQYF
TGCAGTGCAAAGAGCGGGGTGAGGGAGCAGTACTTC
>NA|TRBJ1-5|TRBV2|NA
CASNPRMDQPQHF
TGTGCCAGCAATCCAAGGATGGATCAGCCCCAGCATTTT
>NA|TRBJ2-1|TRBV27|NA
CASSPLGSESEQFF
TGTGCCAGCAGTCCCCTAGGGTCGGAGTCTGAGCAGTTCTTC
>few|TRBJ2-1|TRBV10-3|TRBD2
CAISDAGGREGLYEQFF
TGTGCCATCAGTGACGCCGGGGGGCGGGAGGGCCTCTATGAGCAGTTCTTC
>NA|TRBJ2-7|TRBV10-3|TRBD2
CATAPDGGFYEQYF
TGTGCCACCGCGCCTGACGGGGGGTTCTACGAGCAGTACTTC
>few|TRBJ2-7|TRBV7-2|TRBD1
CASQGQVHNEQYF
TGTGCCAGCCAGGGACAGGTACACAATGAGCAGTACTTC
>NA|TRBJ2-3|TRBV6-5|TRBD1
CATLTGGGGTQYF
TGTGCCACCTTGACAGGGGGCGGAGGTACGCAGTATTTT
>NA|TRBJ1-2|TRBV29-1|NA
CSVGEGSWDYGYTF
TGCAGCGTTGGAGAGGGTTCATGGGACTATGGCTACACCTTC
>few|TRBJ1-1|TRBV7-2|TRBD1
CASSLAGAQGGAFF
TGTGCCAGCAGCTTAGCCGGGGCCCAGGGGGGAGCTTTCTTT
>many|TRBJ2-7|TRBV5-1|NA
CASSLGGTAYEQYF
TGCGCCAGCAGCTTGGGCGGGACAGCCTACGAGCAGTACTTC
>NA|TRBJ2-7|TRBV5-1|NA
CASSGELALREQYF
TGCGCCAGCAGCGGGGAACTAGCTCTACGAGAGCAGTACTTC
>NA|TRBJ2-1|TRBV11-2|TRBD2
CASSRTSGINEQFF
TGTGCCAGCAGCCGGACTAGCGGGATCAATGAGCAGTTCTTC
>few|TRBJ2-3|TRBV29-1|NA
CSVEGDSTDTQYF
TGCAGCGTTGAGGGGGACTCGACAGATACGCAGTATTTT
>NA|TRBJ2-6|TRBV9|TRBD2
CASSVGGWTGANVLTF
TGTGCCAGCAGCGTCGGGGGGTGGACTGGGGCCAACGTCCTGACTTTC
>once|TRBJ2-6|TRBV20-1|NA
CSARTVGANVLTF
TGCAGTGCACGGACAGTTGGGGCCAACGTCCTGACTTTC
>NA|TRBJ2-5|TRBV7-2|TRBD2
CASSLGGTSGGSWLYF
TGTGCCAGCAGCTTAGGAGGGACTAGCGGGGGGTCATGGTTGTACTTC
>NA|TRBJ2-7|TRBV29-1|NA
CSVEPTKGGEQYF
TGCAGCGTTGAACCCACCAAAGGGGGCGAGCAGTACTTC
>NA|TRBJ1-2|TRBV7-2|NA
CASSPTWLGGYTF
TGTGCCAGCAGCCCCACGTGGCTAGGGGGCTACACCTTC